A single T cell receptor beta chain is shown here with its context. Its specificity is not known. Reanalyzing the 5' RACE reads, TCRdb keeps one entry per CDR3 protein, without DNA. This listing includes fewer than 550,000 distinct CDR3 sequences. Germline CDR1 and CDR2: DFQATT and SNEGSKA (reference sequence). The CDR3 has 14 amino acids. The source of the sample is a study of T cells expressing NK-cell markers. Study-wide findings and caveats: Expanded clones of NKG2C+ T cells had an unclear HCMV specificity.

This TCR came from a woman between 45 and 65 years old in good health. Sequenced material: blood T cells: a sorted CD56 or NKG2C T cell subset, CD4+ or CD8+ T cells, or bulk PBMC T cells (not recorded which). The chain couples TRBV20-1 to TRBJ1-2; absent DNA, TCRdb's TRBD1 call cannot be checked. CDR3 loop: CSARADRDIYGYTF.